The TCR beta chain under discussion was sequenced for a study of T cell responses to AZD1222 COVID-19 vaccine. As regards this clone: Its antigen is unknown.

Clones were read by immunoSEQ multiplex PCR, and TCRdb kept only the in-frame ones, dropping some. The sample holds 150,000 to 200,000 clones, 85% to 95% seen once. The length of the CDR3 is 14 residues. Trimming shortened V by 7 bases and J by 5 bases, and 12 bases separated the two germline ends. The germline V gene has CDR1 SNHLY and CDR2 FYNNEI. Overall study findings and caveats: Samples come after the peak T cell response, not at day 14. The study found Spike-specific TCR breadth and depth rose after two AZD1222 doses. In a largely white British group with more females than males, clonal diversity was possibly underestimated. Across spike, vaccine-associated CD4 TCRs were found, dominant at 160-218 and 743-854.

The source material was peripheral blood, sampled on day 0 of AZD1222 vaccination. The chain couples TRBV2 to TRBJ1-6; D remains ambiguous. The clonotype comes from an adult in good health. Here the CDR3 DNA reads TGTGCCAGCAAGACGCTAAGAGATAATTCACCCCTCCACTTT. Residues: CASKTLRDNSPLHF.